This TCR beta chain came from a study of cytomegalovirus exposure and HLA in healthy donors. This clone has more than one count but fewer than ten. Its antigen is currently unknown. Regarding donors, all were healthy bone marrow donors. This PCR relied on a set of 60 Vbeta primers and 13 Jbeta primers. The data were produced by immunoSEQ multiplex PCR, yet TCRdb's version contains in-frame clones alone and is incomplete. The sample lists some 200,000 clones, approximately 9.5% occurring once. Whole-study results and caveats: Being productive about 90% or about 30% of the time was typical of most TCR beta V segments in an earlier analysis. Because they were indistinguishable, some V segments, including TRBV6-2 and TRBV6-3, were excluded.

The ends were cut back, 0 bases at V and 0 bases at J, with 8 bases in the middle. This CDR3 contains 15 residues. The germline gives CDR1 SGDLS, CDR2 YYNGEE. The source is a woman aged 25 to 39 in good health and CMV-seropositive. What was sequenced was PBMCs. The chain combines TRBV9 with TRBJ2-3; D might be TRBD1 (5 bases). CDR3 sequence reads: CASSVAGRSTDTQYF. Here the CDR3 DNA reads TGTGCCAGCAGCGTAGCAGGGCGAAGCACAGATACGCAGTATTTT.